The sequence of this T cell receptor (beta chain) was determined in a study of blood T cell repertoires in COVID-19. Across the study: Samples representing acute and convalescent COVID-19 were sourced from the United States, Italy and Spain. T cells, B-cell-depleted T cells, or PBMCs supplied cDNA or gDNA.

V was shortened by 9 bases and J by 2 bases, with 13 bases between the two germline ends. Germline CDR1 is MNHNY and CDR2 is SVGAGI (reference sequence). CDR3 length: 13 amino acids. In the authors' methods: Reference gene primer amplification gave nucleated cell count estimates. Assay: immunoSEQ multiplex PCR; the TCRdb copy retains only in-frame clones and omits some. V and J calls and clone size are copied from that table; D and trimming were computed from the DNA. The sample lists 200,000 to 250,000 clones, approximately 84% occurring once. This receptor was obtained from a man aged 35 to 55 with active or convalescent COVID-19. The sequencing sample was made of peripheral blood. V is TRBV6-6 and J is TRBJ1-2, with D unclear. The chain's CDR3 is CASDGKANYGYTF. CDR3 nucleotides: TGTGCCAGTGACGGGAAAGCGAACTATGGCTACACCTTC.